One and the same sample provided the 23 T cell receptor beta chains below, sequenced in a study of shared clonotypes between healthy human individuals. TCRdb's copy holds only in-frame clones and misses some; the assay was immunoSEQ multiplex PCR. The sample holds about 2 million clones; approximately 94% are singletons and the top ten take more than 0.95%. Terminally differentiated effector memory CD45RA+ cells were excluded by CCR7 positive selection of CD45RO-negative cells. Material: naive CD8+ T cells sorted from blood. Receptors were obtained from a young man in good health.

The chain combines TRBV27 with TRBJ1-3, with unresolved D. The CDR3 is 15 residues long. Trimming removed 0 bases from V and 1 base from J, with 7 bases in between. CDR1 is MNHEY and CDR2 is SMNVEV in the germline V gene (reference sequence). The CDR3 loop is CASSLSLGSGNTIYF. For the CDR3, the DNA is TGTGCCAGCAGTTTATCGTTGGGGTCTGGAAACACCATATATTTT.

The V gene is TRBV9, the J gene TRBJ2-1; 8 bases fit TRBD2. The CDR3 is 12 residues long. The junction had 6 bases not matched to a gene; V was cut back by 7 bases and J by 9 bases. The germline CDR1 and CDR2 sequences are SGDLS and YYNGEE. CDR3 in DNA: TGTGCCAGCGCTTCGGGAGGGTCTGAGCAGTTCTTC. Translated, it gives CASASGGSEQFF.

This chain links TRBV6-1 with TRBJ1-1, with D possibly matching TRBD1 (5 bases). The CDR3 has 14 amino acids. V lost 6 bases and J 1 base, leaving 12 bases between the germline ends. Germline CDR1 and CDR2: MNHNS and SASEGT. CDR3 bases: TGTGCCAGCAGCTGGACACGGACGAACACTGAAGCTTTCTTT. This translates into CASSWTRTNTEAFF.

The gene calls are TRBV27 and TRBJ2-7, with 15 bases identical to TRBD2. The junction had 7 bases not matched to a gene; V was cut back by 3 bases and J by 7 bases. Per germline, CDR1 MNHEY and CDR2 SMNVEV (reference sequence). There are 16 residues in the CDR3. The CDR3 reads CASSLGTSGRIVEQYF. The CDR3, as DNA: TGTGCCAGCAGTTTGGGGACTAGCGGGAGGATAGTAGAGCAGTACTTC.

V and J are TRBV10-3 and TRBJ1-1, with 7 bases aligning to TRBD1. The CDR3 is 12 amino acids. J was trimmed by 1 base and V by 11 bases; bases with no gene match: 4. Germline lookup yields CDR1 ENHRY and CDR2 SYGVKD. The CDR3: CAARQGNTEAFF. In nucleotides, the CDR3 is TGTGCCGCTAGACAGGGGAACACTGAAGCTTTCTTT.

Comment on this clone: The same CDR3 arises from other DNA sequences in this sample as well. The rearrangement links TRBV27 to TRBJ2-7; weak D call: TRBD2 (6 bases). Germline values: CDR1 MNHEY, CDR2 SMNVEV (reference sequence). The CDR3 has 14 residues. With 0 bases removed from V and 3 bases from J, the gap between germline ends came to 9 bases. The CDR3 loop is CASSLSSGLYEQYF. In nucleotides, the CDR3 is TGTGCCAGCAGTTTATCTAGCGGCCTCTACGAGCAGTACTTC.

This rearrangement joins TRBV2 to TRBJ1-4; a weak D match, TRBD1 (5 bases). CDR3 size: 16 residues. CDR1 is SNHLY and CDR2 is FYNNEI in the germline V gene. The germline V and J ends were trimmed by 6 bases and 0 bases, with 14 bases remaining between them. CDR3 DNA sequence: TGTGCCAGCAGCCGATCTGACAGTGCAACTAATGAAAAACTGTTTTTT. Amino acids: CASSRSDSATNEKLFF.

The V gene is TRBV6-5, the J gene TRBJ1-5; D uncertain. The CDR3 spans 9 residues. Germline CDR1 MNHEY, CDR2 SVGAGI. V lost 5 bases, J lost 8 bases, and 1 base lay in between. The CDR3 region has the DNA TGTGCCAGCAGTGAGCCCCAGCATTTT. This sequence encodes CASSEPQHF.

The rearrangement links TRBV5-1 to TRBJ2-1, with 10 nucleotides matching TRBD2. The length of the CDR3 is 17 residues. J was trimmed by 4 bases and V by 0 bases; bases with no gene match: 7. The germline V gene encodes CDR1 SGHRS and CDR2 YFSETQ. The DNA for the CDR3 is TGCGCCAGCAGCTTGGCTAGCGGGAGTCCCTTTTACAATGAGCAGTTCTTC. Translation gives CASSLASGSPFYNEQFF.

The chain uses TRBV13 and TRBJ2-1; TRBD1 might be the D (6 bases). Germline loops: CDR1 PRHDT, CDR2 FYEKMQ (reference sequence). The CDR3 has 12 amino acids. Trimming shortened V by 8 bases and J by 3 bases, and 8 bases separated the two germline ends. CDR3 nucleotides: TGTGCCAGCCAGGACAGCTACAATGAGCAGTTCTTC. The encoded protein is CASQDSYNEQFF. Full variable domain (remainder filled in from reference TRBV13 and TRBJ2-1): AAGVIQSPRHLIKEKRETATLKCYPIPRHDTVYWYQQGPGQDPQFLISFYEKMQSDKGSIPDRFSAQQFSDYHSELNMSSLELGDSALYFCASQDSYNEQFFGPGTRLTVL.

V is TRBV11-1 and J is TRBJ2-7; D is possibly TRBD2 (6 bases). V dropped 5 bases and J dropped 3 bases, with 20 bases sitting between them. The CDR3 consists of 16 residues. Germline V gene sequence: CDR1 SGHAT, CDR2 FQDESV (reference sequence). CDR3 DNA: TGTGCCAGCAGCCCACGACCGGGGGTCGGGATCTACGAGCAGTACTTC. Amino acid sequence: CASSPRPGVGIYEQYF. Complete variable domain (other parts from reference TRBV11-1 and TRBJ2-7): EAEVAQSPRYKITEKSQAVAFWCDPISGHATLYWYRQILGQGPELLVQFQDESVVDDSQLPKDRFSAERLKGVDSTLKIQPAELGDSAMYLCASSPRPGVGIYEQYFGPGTRLTVT.

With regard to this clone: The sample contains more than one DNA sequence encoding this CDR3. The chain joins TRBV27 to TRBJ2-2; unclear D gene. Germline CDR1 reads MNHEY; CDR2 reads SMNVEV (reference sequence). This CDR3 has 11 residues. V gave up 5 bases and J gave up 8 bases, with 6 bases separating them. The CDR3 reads CASSHSGELFF. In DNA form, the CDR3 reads TGTGCCAGCAGTCACTCGGGGGAGCTGTTTTTT.

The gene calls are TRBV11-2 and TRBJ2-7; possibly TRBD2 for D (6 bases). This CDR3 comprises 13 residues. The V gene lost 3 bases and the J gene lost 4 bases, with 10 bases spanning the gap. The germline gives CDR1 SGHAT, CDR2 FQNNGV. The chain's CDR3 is CASSLPGLYEQYF. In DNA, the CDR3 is TGTGCCAGCAGCTTGCCGGGACTTTACGAGCAGTACTTC.

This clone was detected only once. DNA for the CDR3: TGTGCCATCAGTGAGGCGGGGGAGGTCTACTACGAGCAGTACTTC. It translates to CAISEAGEVYYEQYF. The rearrangement uses TRBV10-3 and TRBJ2-7, with 7 nucleotides matching TRBD2. CDR3 length: 15 residues. V lost 2 bases and J lost 3; bases outside the gene matches: 7. Looked up from germline, CDR1 is ENHRY and CDR2 is SYGVKD.

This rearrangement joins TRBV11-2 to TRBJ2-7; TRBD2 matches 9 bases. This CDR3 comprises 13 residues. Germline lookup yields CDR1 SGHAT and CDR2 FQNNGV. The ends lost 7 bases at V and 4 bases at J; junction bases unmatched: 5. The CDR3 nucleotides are TGTGCCAGCACCTACGCGGGGGGGTACGAGCAGTACTTC. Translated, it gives CASTYAGGYEQYF.

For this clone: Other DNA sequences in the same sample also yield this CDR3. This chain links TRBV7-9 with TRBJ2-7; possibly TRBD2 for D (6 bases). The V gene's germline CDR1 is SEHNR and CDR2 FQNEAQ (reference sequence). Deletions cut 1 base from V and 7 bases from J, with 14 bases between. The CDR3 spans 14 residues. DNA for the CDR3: TGTGCCAGCAGCTTAGTCGGGACGGCGGGGGAGCAGTACTTC. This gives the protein CASSLVGTAGEQYF. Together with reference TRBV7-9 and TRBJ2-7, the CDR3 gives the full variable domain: DTGVSQNPRHKITKRGQNVTFRCDPISEHNRLYWYRQTLGQGPEFLTYFQNEAQLEKSRLLSDRFSAERPKGSFSTLEIQRTEQGDSAMYLCASSLVGTAGEQYFGPGTRLTVT.

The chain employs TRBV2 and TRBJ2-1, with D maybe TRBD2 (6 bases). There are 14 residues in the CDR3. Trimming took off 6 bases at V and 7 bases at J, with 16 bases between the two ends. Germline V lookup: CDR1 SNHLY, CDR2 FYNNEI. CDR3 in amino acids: CASSEPGTSNEQFF. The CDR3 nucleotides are TGTGCCAGCAGCGAGCCCGGGACTTCTAATGAGCAGTTCTTC.

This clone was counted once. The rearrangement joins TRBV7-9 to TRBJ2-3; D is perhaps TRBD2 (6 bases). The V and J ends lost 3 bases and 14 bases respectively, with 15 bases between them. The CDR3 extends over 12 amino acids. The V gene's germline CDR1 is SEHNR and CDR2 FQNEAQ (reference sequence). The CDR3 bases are TGTGCCAGCAGCTTGGGTCTAGCGCTTCCGTATTTT. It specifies CASSLGLALPYF.

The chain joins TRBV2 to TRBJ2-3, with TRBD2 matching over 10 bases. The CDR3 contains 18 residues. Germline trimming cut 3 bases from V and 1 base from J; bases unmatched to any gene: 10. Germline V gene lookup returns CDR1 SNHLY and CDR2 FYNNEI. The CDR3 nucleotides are TGTGCCAGCAGTGATGAGCTAGCGGGAGCGGGCGGCACAGATACGCAGTATTTT. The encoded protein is CASSDELAGAGGTDTQYF.

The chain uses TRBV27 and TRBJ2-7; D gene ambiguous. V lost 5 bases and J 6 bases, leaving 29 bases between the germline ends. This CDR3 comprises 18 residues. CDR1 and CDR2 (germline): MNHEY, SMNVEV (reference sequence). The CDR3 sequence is CASSPTTKTLIRTPEQYF. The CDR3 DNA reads TGTGCCAGCAGTCCGACCACTAAGACCTTAATCAGAACCCCCGAGCAGTACTTC.

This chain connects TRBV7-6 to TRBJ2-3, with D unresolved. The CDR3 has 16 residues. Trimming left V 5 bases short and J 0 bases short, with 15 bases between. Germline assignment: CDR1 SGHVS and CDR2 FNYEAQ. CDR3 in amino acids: CASSLHPMDSTDTQYF. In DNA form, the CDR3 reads TGTGCCAGCAGCCTCCATCCTATGGATAGCACAGATACGCAGTATTTT.

In DNA, the CDR3 is TGTGCCAGCAGTCCCGGACTGTTGACCTACGAGCAGTACTTC. This translates into CASSPGLLTYEQYF. The chain combines TRBV27 with TRBJ2-7; weak D call: TRBD2 (5 bases). V lost 5 bases to trimming and J lost 2 bases, with 13 bases between them. The CDR3 extends over 14 amino acids. Per the germline V gene, CDR1 is MNHEY and CDR2 is SMNVEV (reference sequence).

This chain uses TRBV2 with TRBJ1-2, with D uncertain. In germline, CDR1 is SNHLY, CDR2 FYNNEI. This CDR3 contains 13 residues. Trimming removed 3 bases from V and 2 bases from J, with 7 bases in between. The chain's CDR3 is CASSEAVNYGYTF. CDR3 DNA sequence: TGTGCCAGCAGTGAGGCAGTCAACTATGGCTACACCTTC.